The text below deals with one TCR beta chain. CDR3 length: 16 residues. Germline V gene data show CDR1 as KGHSH and CDR2 as LQKENI. The junction had 4 bases not matched to a gene; V was cut back by 3 bases and J by 3 bases. This specimen comes from a study of T cell changes during pregnancy in multiple sclerosis. Data came from immunoSEQ multiplex PCR; TCRdb stores just in-frame clones and leaves some out. The sample lists under 30,000 clones, roughly 90% occurring once. The V call is TRBV18, the J call TRBJ2-2; 10 bases are shared with TRBD2. Sequenced here: CD8+ T cells from peripheral blood mononuclear cells, sampled after pregnancy. This clonotype originated in a female donor with multiple sclerosis, enrolled in a pregnancy study. Here the CDR3 reads CASSPSGRADTGELFF. Here the CDR3 DNA reads TGTGCCAGCTCACCGAGCGGGAGGGCCGACACCGGGGAGCTGTTTTTT.